This T cell receptor (beta chain) derives from a study of blood T cells in healthy people across ages. Study as a whole: Per two T cells, template switching captured roughly one barcoded beta molecule.

Sample-barcoded 5' priming and a J-beta primer mix drove a second PCR of roughly 6 to 12 cycles. Unique molecular identifiers of 12 random nucleotides labeled each cDNA. One entry per CDR3 protein, called by TCRdb with MiXCR from the 5' RACE reads. The sample includes 1,500,000 or so distinct CDR3 sequences, roughly 43% seen only once; the top ten take about 4%. Sample donors were healthy Caucasian individuals that came from Russia, aged 6 to 90. CDR1 and CDR2 (germline): SGHTA, FQGNSA. The CDR3 is made up of 14 amino acids. V lost 5 bases to trimming and J lost 7 bases, with 16 bases between them. Sequenced input: blood. This clonotype was obtained from a woman aged 18 to 35 in good health. The genes are TRBV7-2 and TRBJ2-3; D is unclear. The CDR3 protein is CASSQRQRGNTQYF. CDR3 bases: TGTGCCAGCAGCCAAAGGCAACGCGGAAATACGCAGTATTTT.